This TCR beta chain appears in the sequencing data of a study of response to subunit inactivated influenza vaccine. This clonotype was detected many times. The antigen is not known. TCRdb called the RT-PCR reads again in MiXCR, with one record for every CDR3 protein. The sample carries about 310,000 distinct CDR3 sequences, around 22% recorded once. Study-level results: Each seasonal influenza vaccination, the authors suggested, recruits few new T cells.

Looked up from germline, CDR1 is SGHRS and CDR2 is YFSETQ. CDR3 length: 16 residues. V shed 2 bases, J shed 2 bases, and the junction held 7 bases outside the gene matches. The sequencing used PBMCs from blood, collected about 20 months after vaccination. This clonotype originated in a man aged 50 to 75 who received an inactivated influenza vaccine. The V and J genes are TRBV5-1 and TRBJ1-2, with 9 bases aligning to TRBD1. The CDR3 sequence: CASSLPGQGRNYGYTF. The CDR3 DNA sequence: TGCGCCAGCAGCTTACCGGGACAGGGCAGGAACTATGGCTACACCTTC.